This TCR beta chain derives from a study of cytomegalovirus exposure and HLA in healthy donors. Study background: A data release that came early held approximately 85 million unique TCRs from HLA-typed donors. General study results and limits: TCR beta V- and J-gene trimming, according to a later analysis, was linked to a missense DCLRE1C variant.

Researchers ran the PCR with 60 Vbeta and 13 Jbeta primers. The protocol was immunoSEQ multiplex PCR, while the TCRdb copy is restricted to in-frame clones and leaves out a portion. Of 120,000 or so clones in the sample, approximately 10% are singletons; the top ten hold under 6%. A few counts support this clone. Its matching antigen is unknown. Germline CDR1 and CDR2: SGHTA and FQGNSA. The junction had 9 bases not matched to a gene; V was cut back by 5 bases and J by 2 bases. This CDR3 has 16 residues. Specimen: PBMCs. V gene TRBV7-2 combines with J gene TRBJ2-7, with 10 nucleotides matching TRBD1. This receptor was taken from a woman aged 18-35 years in good health and CMV-seropositive. CDR3 sequence reads: CASSPTRGTGAYEQYF. CDR3 nucleotides: TGTGCCAGCAGCCCGACGCGGGGGACAGGGGCCTACGAGCAGTACTTC.